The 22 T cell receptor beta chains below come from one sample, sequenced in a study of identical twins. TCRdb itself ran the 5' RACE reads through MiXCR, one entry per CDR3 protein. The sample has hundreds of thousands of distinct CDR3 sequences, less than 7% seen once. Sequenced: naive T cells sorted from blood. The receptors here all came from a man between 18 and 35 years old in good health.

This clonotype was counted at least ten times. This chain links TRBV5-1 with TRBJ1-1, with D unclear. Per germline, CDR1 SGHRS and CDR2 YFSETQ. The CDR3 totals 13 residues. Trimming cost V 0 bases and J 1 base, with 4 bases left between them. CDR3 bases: TGCGCCAGCAGCTTGGAGCCGAACACTGAAGCTTTCTTT. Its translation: CASSLEPNTEAFF.

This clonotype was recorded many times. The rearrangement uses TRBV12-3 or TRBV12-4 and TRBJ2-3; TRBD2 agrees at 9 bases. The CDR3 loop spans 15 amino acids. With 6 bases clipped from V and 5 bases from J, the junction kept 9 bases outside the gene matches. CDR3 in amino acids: CASRLGREGLDTQYF. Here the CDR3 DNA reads TGTGCCAGCAGACTCGGGCGGGAGGGCCTAGATACGCAGTATTTT.

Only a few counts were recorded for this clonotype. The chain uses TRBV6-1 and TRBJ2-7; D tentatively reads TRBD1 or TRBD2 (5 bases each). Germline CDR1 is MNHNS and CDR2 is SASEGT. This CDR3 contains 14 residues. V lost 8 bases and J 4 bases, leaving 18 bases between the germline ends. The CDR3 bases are TGTGCCAGCTCATCGCCCCGGGACCCATACGAGCAGTACTTC. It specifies CASSSPRDPYEQYF.

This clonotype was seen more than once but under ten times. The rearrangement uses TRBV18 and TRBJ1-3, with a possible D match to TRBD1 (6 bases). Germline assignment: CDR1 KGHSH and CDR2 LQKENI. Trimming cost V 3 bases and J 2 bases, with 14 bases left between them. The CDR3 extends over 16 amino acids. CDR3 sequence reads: CASSPGPNRAGNTIYF. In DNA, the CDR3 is TGTGCCAGCTCACCGGGCCCGAACAGGGCTGGAAACACCATATATTTT.

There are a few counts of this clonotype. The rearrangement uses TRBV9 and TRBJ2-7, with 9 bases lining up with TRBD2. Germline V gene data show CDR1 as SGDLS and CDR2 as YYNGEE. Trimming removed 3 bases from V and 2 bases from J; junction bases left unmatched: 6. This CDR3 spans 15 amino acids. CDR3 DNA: TGTGCCAGCAGCGCGTCGACTAGCGGACCCTACGAGCAGTACTTC. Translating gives CASSASTSGPYEQYF.

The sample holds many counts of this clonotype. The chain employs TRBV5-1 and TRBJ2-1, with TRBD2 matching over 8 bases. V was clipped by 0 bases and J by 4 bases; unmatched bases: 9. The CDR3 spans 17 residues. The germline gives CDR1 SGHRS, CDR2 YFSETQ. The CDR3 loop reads CASSLGQYSGIYNEQFF. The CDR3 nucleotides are TGCGCCAGCAGCTTGGGGCAATATAGCGGGATATACAATGAGCAGTTCTTC. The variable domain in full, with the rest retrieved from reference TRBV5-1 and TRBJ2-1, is KAGVTQTPRYLIKTRGQQVTLSCSPISGHRSVSWYQQTPGQGLQFLFEYFSETQRNKGNFPGRFSGRQFSNSRSEMNVSTLELGDSALYLCASSLGQYSGIYNEQFFGPGTRLTVL.

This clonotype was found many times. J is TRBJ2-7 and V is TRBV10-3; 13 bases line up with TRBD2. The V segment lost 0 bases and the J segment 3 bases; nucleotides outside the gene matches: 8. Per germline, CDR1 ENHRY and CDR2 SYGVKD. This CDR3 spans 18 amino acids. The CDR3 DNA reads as TGTGCCATCAGTGAGTCTCCTCCGGGACTAGCGGGACTCTACGAGCAGTACTTC. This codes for CAISESPPGLAGLYEQYF.

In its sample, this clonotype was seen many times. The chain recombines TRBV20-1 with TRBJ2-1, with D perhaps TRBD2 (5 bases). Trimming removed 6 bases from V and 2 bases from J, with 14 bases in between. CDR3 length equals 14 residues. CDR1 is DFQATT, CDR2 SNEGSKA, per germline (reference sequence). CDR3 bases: TGCAGTGCGGGAGCGGCAGGCCCCTACAATGAGCAGTTCTTC. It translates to CSAGAAGPYNEQFF.

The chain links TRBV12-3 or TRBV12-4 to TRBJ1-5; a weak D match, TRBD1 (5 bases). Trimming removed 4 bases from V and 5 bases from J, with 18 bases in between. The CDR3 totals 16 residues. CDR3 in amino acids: CASSWGLQSADQPQHF. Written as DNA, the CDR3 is TGTGCCAGCAGTTGGGGCTTACAGTCGGCCGATCAGCCCCAGCATTTT.

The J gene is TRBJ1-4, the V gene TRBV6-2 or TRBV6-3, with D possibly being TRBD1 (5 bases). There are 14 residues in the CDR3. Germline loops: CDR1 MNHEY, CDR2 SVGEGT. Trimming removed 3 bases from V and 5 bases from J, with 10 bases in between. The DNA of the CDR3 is TGTGCCAGCAGTTATGGGACCCGAAATGAAAAACTGTTTTTT. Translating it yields CASSYGTRNEKLFF.

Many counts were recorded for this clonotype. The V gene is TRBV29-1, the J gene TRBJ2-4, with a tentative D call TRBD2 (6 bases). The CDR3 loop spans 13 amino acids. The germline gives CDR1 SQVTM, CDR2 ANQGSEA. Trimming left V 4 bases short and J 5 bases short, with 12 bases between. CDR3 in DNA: TGCAGCGTTGGAGGAGGGGCCCAAAACATTCAGTACTTC. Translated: CSVGGGAQNIQYF.

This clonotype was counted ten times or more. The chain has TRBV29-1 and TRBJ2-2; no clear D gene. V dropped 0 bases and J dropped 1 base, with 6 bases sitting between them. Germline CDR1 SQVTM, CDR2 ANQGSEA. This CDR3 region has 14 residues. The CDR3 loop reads CSVEDFMNTGELFF. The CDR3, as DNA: TGCAGCGTTGAAGACTTCATGAACACCGGGGAGCTGTTTTTT.

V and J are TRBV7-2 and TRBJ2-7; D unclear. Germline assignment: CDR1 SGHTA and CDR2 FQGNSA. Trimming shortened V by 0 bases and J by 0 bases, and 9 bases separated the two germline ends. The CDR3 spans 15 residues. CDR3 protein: CASSLAARLSYEQYF. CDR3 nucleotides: TGTGCCAGCAGCTTAGCAGCCCGGCTCTCCTACGAGCAGTACTTC.

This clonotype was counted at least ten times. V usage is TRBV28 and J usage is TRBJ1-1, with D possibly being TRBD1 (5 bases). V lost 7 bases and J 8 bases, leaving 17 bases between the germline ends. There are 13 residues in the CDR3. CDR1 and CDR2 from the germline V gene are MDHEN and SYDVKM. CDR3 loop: CASNRGPTTEAFF. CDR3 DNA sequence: TGTGCCAGCAACCGGGGACCGACAACCGAAGCTTTCTTT.

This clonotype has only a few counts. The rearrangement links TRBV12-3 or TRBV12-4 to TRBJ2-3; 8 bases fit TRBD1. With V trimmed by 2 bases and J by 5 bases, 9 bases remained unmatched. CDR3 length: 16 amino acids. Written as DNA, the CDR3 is TGTGCCAGCAGTTTAAAATGGGGACAGGCGGGAGATACGCAGTATTTT. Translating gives CASSLKWGQAGDTQYF.

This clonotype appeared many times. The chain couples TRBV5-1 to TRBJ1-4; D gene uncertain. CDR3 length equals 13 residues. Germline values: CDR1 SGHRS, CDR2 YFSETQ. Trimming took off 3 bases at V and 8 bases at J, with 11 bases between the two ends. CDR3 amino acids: CASSSYLGEKLFF. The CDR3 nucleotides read TGCGCCAGCAGCTCATACCTGGGCGAAAAACTGTTTTTT.

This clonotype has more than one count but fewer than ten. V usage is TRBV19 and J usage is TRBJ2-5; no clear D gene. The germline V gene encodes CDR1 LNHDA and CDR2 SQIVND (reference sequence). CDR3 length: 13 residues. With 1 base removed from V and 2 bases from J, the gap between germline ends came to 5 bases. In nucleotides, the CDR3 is TGTGCCAGTAGTATAGCGACTCAAGAGACCCAGTACTTC. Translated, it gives CASSIATQETQYF.

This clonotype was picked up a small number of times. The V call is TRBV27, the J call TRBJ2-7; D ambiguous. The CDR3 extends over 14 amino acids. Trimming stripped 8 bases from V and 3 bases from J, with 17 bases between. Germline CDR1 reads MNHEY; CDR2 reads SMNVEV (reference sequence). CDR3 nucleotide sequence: TGTGCCAGCGCCCGGAACTCAATGCACTACGAGCAGTACGTC. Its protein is CASARNSMHYEQYV.

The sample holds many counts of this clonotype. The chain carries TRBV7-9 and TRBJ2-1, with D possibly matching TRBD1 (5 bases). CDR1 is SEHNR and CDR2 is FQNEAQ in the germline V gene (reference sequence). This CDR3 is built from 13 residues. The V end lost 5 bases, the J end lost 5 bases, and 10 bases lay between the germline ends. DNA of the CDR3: TGTGCCAGCAGCGGTGACAGTGACAATGAGCAGTTCTTC. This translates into CASSGDSDNEQFF.

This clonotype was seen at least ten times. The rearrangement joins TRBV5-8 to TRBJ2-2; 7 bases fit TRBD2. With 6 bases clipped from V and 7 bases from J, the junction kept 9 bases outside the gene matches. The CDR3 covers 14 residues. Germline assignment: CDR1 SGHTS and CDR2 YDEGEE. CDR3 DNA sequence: TGTGCCAGCAAGGAGCGACTAGCTGGCGGGGAGCTGTTTTTT. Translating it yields CASKERLAGGELFF.

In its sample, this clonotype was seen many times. This CDR3 reads CSARGITSGSASSYEQYV. The CDR3 DNA is TGCAGTGCTAGAGGTATAACTAGCGGGAGTGCGAGCTCCTACGAGCAGTACGTC. The V and J genes are TRBV20-1 and TRBJ2-7; TRBD2 matches 11 bases. This CDR3 is built from 18 residues. Per germline, CDR1 DFQATT and CDR2 SNEGSKA (reference sequence). Unmatched junction bases numbered 11, after V lost 1 base and J lost 0 bases.

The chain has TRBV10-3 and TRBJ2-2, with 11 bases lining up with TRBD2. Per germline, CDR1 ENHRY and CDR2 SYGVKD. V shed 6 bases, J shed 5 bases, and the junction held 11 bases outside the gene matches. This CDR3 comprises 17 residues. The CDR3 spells CAIRGTSGPAHTGELFF. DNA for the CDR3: TGTGCCATCAGGGGGACTAGCGGACCTGCACATACCGGGGAGCTGTTTTTT.